The 28 T cell receptor beta chains given below trace back to one sample, sequenced in a study of identical twins. TCRdb reprocessed the 5' RACE reads with MiXCR, giving one entry per CDR3 protein. The table includes around 500,000 distinct CDR3 sequences, over 12% detected once. This sample was also put to use in a study of yellow fever vaccine responses in identical twins.

The specimen was CD4+ T cells sorted from blood. The origin of the receptors is a woman aged 18 to 35 in good health.

The chain uses TRBV10-3 and TRBJ1-4; a possible D gene is TRBD1 (5 bases). CDR3 length: 13 residues. V shed 3 bases and J shed 7 bases, with 9 bases lying between them. Germline V CDR1 and CDR2: ENHRY, SYGVKD. Here the CDR3 DNA reads TGTGCCATCAGTGATAGGGGAGGTGAAAAACTGTTTTTT. Translation: CAISDRGGEKLFF.

This clonotype showed up just a few times. This chain connects TRBV3-1 to TRBJ2-3; 9 nucleotides line up with TRBD1. Germline assignment: CDR1 LGHDT and CDR2 YNNKEL (reference sequence). The V and J ends lost 4 bases and 4 bases, in that order; junction bases with no gene match: 6. The CDR3 covers 15 residues. The CDR3 spells CASSRGTGFADTQYF. Here the CDR3 DNA reads TGTGCCAGCAGCCGGGGGACAGGGTTCGCAGATACGCAGTATTTT.

CDR3 protein: CASSFDAREGYEQYF. The CDR3 DNA is TGTGCCAGCAGCTTTGATGCGCGGGAGGGTTACGAGCAGTACTTC. The chain joins TRBV5-5 to TRBJ2-7; 9 positions agree with TRBD2. CDR3 length equals 15 residues. J lost 4 bases, V lost 2 bases, and 7 bases had no gene match. Germline V CDR1 and CDR2: SGHKS, YYEKEE (reference sequence). The full variable domain, completed using reference TRBV5-5 and TRBJ2-7, is DAGVTQSPTHLIKTRGQQVTLRCSPISGHKSVSWYQQVLGQGPQFIFQYYEKEERGRGNFPDRFSARQFPNYSSELNVNALLLGDSALYLCASSFDAREGYEQYFGPGTRLTVT.

The CDR3 sequence is CSAGTVVNTGELFF. In DNA form, the CDR3 reads TGCAGTGCCGGGACAGTAGTGAACACCGGGGAGCTGTTTTTT. This rearrangement joins TRBV20-1 to TRBJ2-2; 7 nucleotides line up with TRBD1. The CDR3 consists of 14 residues. In germline, CDR1 is DFQATT, CDR2 SNEGSKA (reference sequence). The V gene end was trimmed by 6 bases and the J gene end by 1 base; junction bases not matched to a gene: 5.

In its sample, this clonotype was seen a few times. The CDR3 DNA follows: TGTGCCAGCAGCGCGGGACGTCTTGGCTACACCTTC. Encoded protein: CASSAGRLGYTF. V usage is TRBV9 and J usage is TRBJ1-2; TRBD1 might be the D (5 bases). With 3 bases removed from V and 7 bases from J, the gap between germline ends came to 10 bases. This CDR3 region has 12 residues. CDR1 and CDR2 (germline): SGDLS, YYNGEE.

The chain uses TRBV18 and TRBJ2-1; 7 nucleotides align to TRBD2. Trimming took 6 bases from V and 4 from J; bases not matched to a gene: 9. The CDR3 sequence is 15 residues long. CDR1 and CDR2 (germline): KGHSH, LQKENI. In DNA, the CDR3 is TGTGCCAGCTCCCCCCCGGGAGCGGGATACAATGAGCAGTTCTTC. Protein sequence: CASSPPGAGYNEQFF.

The rearrangement joins TRBV5-8 to TRBJ2-5; D is uncertain. Per germline, CDR1 SGHTS and CDR2 YDEGEE. V lost 0 bases to trimming and J lost 1 base, with 10 bases between them. The CDR3 loop spans 15 amino acids. The CDR3 spells CASSLGRVGQETQYF. The CDR3 coding sequence is TGTGCCAGCAGCTTGGGAAGGGTAGGCCAAGAGACCCAGTACTTC.

In DNA, the CDR3 is TGCGCCAGCAGTGCGGACAGGGGTTTCGCAGATACGCAGTATTTT. It encodes CASSADRGFADTQYF. The chain couples TRBV10-1 to TRBJ2-3; 9 positions agree with TRBD1. V trimming: 4 bases; J trimming: 4 bases; junction bases outside the gene matches: 6. Germline loops: CDR1 WNHNN, CDR2 SYGVQD (reference sequence). This CDR3 contains 15 residues.

This clonotype came up many times. This chain joins TRBV29-1 and TRBJ2-7; 12 bases align to TRBD2. The V gene's germline CDR1 is SQVTM and CDR2 ANQGSEA. This CDR3 spans 14 amino acids. V shed 5 bases and J 2 bases; nucleotides not matched to a gene: 4. The CDR3 region is CSVSRTSGAYEQYF. The CDR3 bases are TGCAGCGTTTCCCGGACTAGCGGGGCCTACGAGCAGTACTTC.

This clonotype was seen only a few times. CDR3 amino acids: CATSVRGGTDTQYF. The DNA of the CDR3 is TGTGCCACCAGTGTGCGGGGGGGCACAGATACGCAGTATTTT. The V and J genes are TRBV24-1 and TRBJ2-3; 8 positions agree with TRBD2. The length of the CDR3 is 14 residues. CDR1 and CDR2 (germline): KGHDR, SFDVKD. Germline trimming cut 5 bases from V and 1 base from J; bases unmatched to any gene: 1.

This clonotype has just a few counts. The rearrangement uses TRBV20-1 and TRBJ2-3, with D possibly being TRBD2 (5 bases). This CDR3 spans 14 amino acids. Germline loops: CDR1 DFQATT, CDR2 SNEGSKA (reference sequence). Trimming removed 0 bases at V and 4 bases at J, with 11 bases between. The CDR3 spells CSARDSAGPDTQYF. As DNA, the CDR3 is TGCAGTGCTAGAGATTCGGCGGGCCCAGATACGCAGTATTTT.

This chain uses TRBV10-3 with TRBJ1-6; D possibly corresponds to TRBD1 (6 bases). The CDR3 is 15 amino acids. CDR1 ENHRY and CDR2 SYGVKD come from the germline V gene. The ends were cut back, 3 bases at V and 9 bases at J, with 15 bases in the middle. The chain's CDR3 is CAISEGQSSSSPLHF. CDR3 bases: TGTGCCATCAGTGAAGGACAGTCTTCGAGTTCACCCCTCCACTTT.

V gene TRBV10-3 combines with J gene TRBJ2-3; D unresolved. The CDR3 sequence is 15 residues long. Germline V gene sequence: CDR1 ENHRY, CDR2 SYGVKD. Trimming shortened V by 3 bases and J by 2 bases, and 12 bases separated the two germline ends. The CDR3 loop reads CAISDPAESTDTQYF. The CDR3 DNA reads as TGTGCCATCAGTGACCCGGCAGAATCCACAGATACGCAGTATTTT.

This clonotype was counted a few times. The chain recombines TRBV27 with TRBJ2-1, with a tentative D call TRBD1 (5 bases). V lost 8 bases and J lost 12, with 14 bases in between. This CDR3 has 11 amino acids. CDR1 and CDR2 from the germline V gene are MNHEY and SMNVEV (reference sequence). The CDR3 DNA follows: TGTGCCAGCCACCAGGGCGTCTGGCAGTTCTTC. This translates into CASHQGVWQFF.

The chain links TRBV28 to TRBJ2-7; 9 nucleotides line up with TRBD1. The CDR3 extends over 16 amino acids. V trimming: 5 bases; J trimming: 1 base; junction bases outside the gene matches: 9. CDR1 and CDR2 (germline): MDHEN, SYDVKM. The CDR3 sequence is CASSILGQGLSYEQYF. The DNA for the CDR3 is TGTGCCAGCAGTATATTGGGACAGGGCTTATCCTACGAGCAGTACTTC. Full variable domain (remainder filled in from reference TRBV28 and TRBJ2-7): DVKVTQSSRYLVKRTGEKVFLECVQDMDHENMFWYRQDPGLGLRLIYFSYDVKMKEKGDIPEGYSVSREKKERFSLILESASTNQTSMYLCASSILGQGLSYEQYFGPGTRLTVT.

This clonotype has at least ten counts. The V call is TRBV29-1, the J call TRBJ2-2; D uncertain. This CDR3 is 14 amino acids long. CDR1 SQVTM and CDR2 ANQGSEA come from the germline V gene. The V and J ends lost 4 bases and 7 bases respectively, with 16 bases between them. This chain's CDR3 is CSVVVEMVRGELFF. In DNA, the CDR3 is TGCAGCGTTGTGGTAGAGATGGTCCGCGGGGAGCTGTTTTTT.

This clonotype appeared a few times. The rearrangement links TRBV20-1 to TRBJ1-1, with a weak D call TRBD1 (6 bases). Trimming pared 6 bases from V and 4 bases from J, leaving 18 bases between. The CDR3 totals 14 residues. Germline assignment: CDR1 DFQATT and CDR2 SNEGSKA (reference sequence). This CDR3 is CSASGAAGGTEAFF. Here the CDR3 DNA reads TGCAGTGCATCGGGGGCGGCTGGTGGCACTGAAGCTTTCTTT.

This chain uses TRBV5-1 with TRBJ2-4; D possibly corresponds to TRBD2 (5 bases). This CDR3 comprises 15 residues. V shed 1 base and J shed 8 bases, with 16 bases lying between them. The germline V gene has CDR1 SGHRS and CDR2 YFSETQ. CDR3 DNA: TGCGCCAGCAGCTTGATGCGGGCGGGCTTGGACATTCAGTACTTC. It is translated as CASSLMRAGLDIQYF.

The chain has TRBV4-1 and TRBJ2-3; the match to TRBD2 covers 12 bases. Losses at the gene ends were 3 bases for V and 0 bases for J; bases not matched to a gene: 16. The length of the CDR3 is 21 residues. Germline V lookup: CDR1 MGHRA, CDR2 YSYEKL. CDR3 region: CASSHLPGLAGTTSSTDTQYF. CDR3 nucleotide sequence: TGCGCCAGCAGCCATCTCCCGGGACTAGCGGGCACCACCTCTAGCACAGATACGCAGTATTTT.

This clonotype occurred a few times. The chain couples TRBV20-1 to TRBJ1-4; 8 bases align to TRBD1. CDR3 length: 13 amino acids. Germline values: CDR1 DFQATT, CDR2 SNEGSKA (reference sequence). This CDR3 reads CSAGQGANEKLFF. The DNA of the CDR3 is TGCAGCGCCGGACAGGGAGCAAATGAAAAACTGTTTTTT.

This clonotype was seen a handful of times. The gene calls are TRBV6-2 or TRBV6-3 and TRBJ1-1, with D unclear. Trimming removed 5 bases at V and 6 bases at J, with 13 bases between. In germline, CDR1 is MNHEY, CDR2 SVGEGT. The CDR3 has 13 residues. CDR3 bases: TGTGCCAGCAGTCCCCGGGGAAACTCTGAAGCTTTCTTT. This sequence encodes CASSPRGNSEAFF.

The rearrangement joins TRBV19 to TRBJ2-1; tentative D call: TRBD2 (5 bases). CDR1 and CDR2 (germline): LNHDA, SQIVND (reference sequence). V gave up 4 bases and J gave up 15 bases, with 16 bases separating them. The CDR3 sequence is 12 residues long. The CDR3: CASSTELGNPFF. CDR3 in DNA: TGTGCCAGTAGTACCGAACTAGGGAATCCGTTCTTC.

This chain's CDR3 is CSALDRGDQPQHF. The CDR3, as DNA: TGCAGTGCCCTCGACAGGGGGGATCAGCCCCAGCATTTT. The chain carries TRBV20-1 and TRBJ1-5; 9 nucleotides align to TRBD1. V was clipped by 6 bases and J by 5 bases; unmatched bases: 5. Germline-derived CDR1 and CDR2 are DFQATT and SNEGSKA (reference sequence). The CDR3 loop spans 13 amino acids.

CDR3 amino acids: CASSLPHGGLAGGNLQETQYF. CDR3 nucleotides: TGCGCCAGCAGCCTGCCTCATGGGGGACTAGCGGGTGGGAACCTCCAAGAGACCCAGTACTTC. The gene calls are TRBV4-1 and TRBJ2-5; 12 nucleotides align to TRBD2. V gave up 4 bases and J gave up 1 base; unmatched junction bases: 19. The germline V gene encodes CDR1 MGHRA and CDR2 YSYEKL. The CDR3 totals 21 residues.

The chain is built from TRBV15 and TRBJ1-4; D call uncertain. The V gene's germline CDR1 is LNHNV and CDR2 YYDKDF (reference sequence). V was clipped by 3 bases and J by 6 bases, with 5 bases between them. The CDR3 consists of 12 residues. CDR3 in DNA: TGTGCCACCAGCAGTTATGATGAAAAACTGTTTTTT. This translates into CATSSYDEKLFF.

This clonotype appeared a few times. This chain's CDR3 is CSARYRGLESNEQYF. CDR3 nucleotide sequence: TGCAGTGCTAGATATAGGGGACTAGAATCGAACGAGCAGTACTTC. The rearrangement uses TRBV20-1 and TRBJ2-7, with 8 bases lining up with TRBD2. The ends lost 2 bases at V and 5 bases at J; junction bases unmatched: 11. Germline CDR1 is DFQATT and CDR2 is SNEGSKA (reference sequence). The CDR3 loop spans 15 amino acids.

V usage is TRBV3-1 and J usage is TRBJ2-7, with no clear D. Germline assignment: CDR1 LGHDT and CDR2 YNNKEL (reference sequence). With 1 base removed from V and 3 bases from J, the gap between germline ends came to 10 bases. The length of the CDR3 is 14 residues. The CDR3 here is CASSQAVRHYEQYF. CDR3 bases: TGTGCCAGCAGCCAAGCGGTGAGACACTACGAGCAGTACTTC.

At least ten counts were recorded for this clonotype. The V gene is TRBV5-1, the J gene TRBJ2-3, with 12 bases identical to TRBD1. Trimming cost V 4 bases and J 2 bases; bases outside gene matches: 2. This CDR3 is 15 amino acids long. Germline V gene data show CDR1 as SGHRS and CDR2 as YFSETQ. In nucleotides, the CDR3 is TGCGCCAGCAGCAGGGACAGGGGGCACACAGATACGCAGTATTTT. Translating gives CASSRDRGHTDTQYF.